Below, 16 T cell receptor beta chains from the same sample are listed, as sequenced in a study of response to subunit inactivated influenza vaccine (dated by TCRdb to 2016 to 2018). Library method: RT-PCR. The instrument was an Illumina HiSeq 2500. TCRdb passed the public sequencing reads through fastp at Q25 and MiXCR, retaining productive beta sequences. All rows with the same CDR3 protein become a single entry with the most common DNA and genes. The sample data list about 700,000 distinct CDR3 sequences, and around 15% of these were observed just once. The leading ten clones occupy 7.5% to 8% of the sample. Source: PBMCs from blood, taken 14 to 15 days before vaccination. The source of these receptors is a man aged 50 or older who received an inactivated influenza vaccine. Donor details come from another sample of the same person, matched by shared clones.

V gene TRBV20-1 combines with J gene TRBJ1-1; D gene uncertain. Per germline, CDR1 DFQATT and CDR2 SNEGSKA (reference sequence). V was cut by 4 bases and J by 0 bases, with 6 bases left in between. The length of the CDR3 is 12 residues. Here the CDR3 reads CSANFLNTEAFF. The CDR3 DNA reads as TGCAGTGCTAATTTCCTGAACACTGAAGCTTTCTTT.

This clonotype was counted a few times. This sequence joins TRBV5-1 and TRBJ2-7, with D unclear. Germline values: CDR1 SGHRS, CDR2 YFSETQ. Trimming pared 5 bases from V and 3 bases from J, leaving 12 bases between. The CDR3 extends over 13 amino acids. CDR3 sequence: CASRDPSVYEQYF. The DNA of the CDR3 is TGCGCCAGCAGGGACCCTTCGGTCTACGAGCAGTACTTC.

The chain employs TRBV4-1 and TRBJ2-1; perhaps TRBD1 as D (6 bases). The CDR3 is 15 amino acids. Trimming pared 6 bases from V and 7 bases from J, leaving 19 bases between. The V gene's germline CDR1 is MGHRA and CDR2 YSYEKL. DNA of the CDR3: TGCGCCAGCAGTCGACAGGCAACTTCTGGGAATGAGCAGTTCTTC. Amino acids: CASSRQATSGNEQFF.

The J gene is TRBJ2-2, the V gene TRBV29-1, with 10 positions matching TRBD1. The CDR3 is 16 amino acids. Germline-derived CDR1 and CDR2 are SQVTM and ANQGSEA. V was pared by 1 base and J by 1 base, with 3 bases of the junction left unmatched. CDR3 sequence: CSVEVRDRGNTGELFF. Written as DNA, the CDR3 is TGCAGCGTTGAAGTGAGGGACAGGGGGAACACCGGGGAGCTGTTTTTT.

There are many counts of this clonotype. V and J are TRBV27 and TRBJ2-1; 7 bases are a match to TRBD2. The CDR3 runs 16 residues. Trimming removed 5 bases from V and 0 bases from J; junction bases left unmatched: 7. CDR1 and CDR2 (germline): MNHEY, SMNVEV (reference sequence). CDR3 DNA sequence: TGTGCCAGCAGTCCATTGGGCGGGAGCTCCTACAATGAGCAGTTCTTC. Translated: CASSPLGGSSYNEQFF.

The sample holds a few counts of this clonotype. V and J are TRBV4-2 and TRBJ1-4; TRBD1 is a possible D gene (6 bases). Germline V gives CDR1 LGHNA, CDR2 YNFKEQ. V lost 0 bases and J 4 bases, leaving 12 bases between the germline ends. This CDR3 comprises 16 residues. CDR3 sequence (DNA): TGTGCCAGCAGCCAAGATGGCGGCAGGGGTAATGAAAAACTGTTTTTT. This sequence encodes CASSQDGGRGNEKLFF.

The chain employs TRBV5-1 and TRBJ1-5, with D unresolved. The CDR3 has 14 amino acids. Germline loops: CDR1 SGHRS, CDR2 YFSETQ. V lost 0 bases, J lost 3 bases, and 7 bases lay in between. CDR3 sequence reads: CASSLVPNNQPQHF. The CDR3 DNA follows: TGCGCCAGCAGCTTGGTCCCCAACAATCAGCCCCAGCATTTT. The whole variable domain, filled in from reference TRBV5-1 and TRBJ1-5, reads KAGVTQTPRYLIKTRGQQVTLSCSPISGHRSVSWYQQTPGQGLQFLFEYFSETQRNKGNFPGRFSGRQFSNSRSEMNVSTLELGDSALYLCASSLVPNNQPQHFGDGTRLSIL.

This clonotype was seen a handful of times. The rearrangement links TRBV27 to TRBJ1-1; tentatively, D is TRBD1 (5 bases). Trimming pared 6 bases from V and 1 base from J, leaving 15 bases between. Germline lookup yields CDR1 MNHEY and CDR2 SMNVEV (reference sequence). The CDR3 is made up of 15 amino acids. In DNA, the CDR3 is TGTGCCAGCAGCCTCGAAGGGGATGGGAACACTGAAGCTTTCTTT. Amino acids: CASSLEGDGNTEAFF.

The chain links TRBV7-9 to TRBJ2-2; D gene unclear. The ends were cut back, 5 bases at V and 0 bases at J, with 10 bases in the middle. From germline, CDR1 is SEHNR and CDR2 FQNEAQ (reference sequence). CDR3 size: 15 residues. CDR3 DNA sequence: TGTGCCAGCAGCCCCCAACCCGCGAACACCGGGGAGCTGTTTTTT. Its translation is CASSPQPANTGELFF.

V usage is TRBV6-1 and J usage is TRBJ1-1; TRBD1 matches 8 bases. The trim removed 6 bases at V and 5 bases at J, leaving 8 bases unmatched. The length of the CDR3 is 14 residues. Per the germline V gene, CDR1 is MNHNS and CDR2 is SASEGT. The CDR3, as DNA: TGTGCCAGCAGCCCGACAGGGGCTGGAACTGAAGCTTTCTTT. Translated, it gives CASSPTGAGTEAFF.

There are many counts of this clonotype. CDR3 bases: TGTGCCAGCAGACCCGCGGGGACCGGGGAGCTGTTTTTT. This translates into CASRPAGTGELFF. The rearrangement joins TRBV14 to TRBJ2-2, with a tentative D call TRBD2 (6 bases). There are 13 residues in the CDR3. The V end was cut by 6 bases, the J end by 5 bases, with 10 bases between. Germline CDR1 SGHDN, CDR2 FVKESK.

The genes are TRBV24-1 and TRBJ2-1; D possibly corresponds to TRBD1 (5 bases). Per germline, CDR1 KGHDR and CDR2 SFDVKD. The CDR3 is made up of 13 amino acids. V lost 6 bases to trimming and J lost 4 bases, with 9 bases between them. The CDR3 DNA reads as TGTGCCACCAGTATACCAGGGTACAATGAGCAGTTCTTC. As protein: CATSIPGYNEQFF.

The rearrangement links TRBV7-9 to TRBJ2-7; the match to TRBD1 covers 7 bases. The CDR3 totals 15 residues. Trimming cost V 5 bases and J 3 bases; bases outside gene matches: 10. Germline CDR1 SEHNR, CDR2 FQNEAQ (reference sequence). The CDR3 nucleotides are TGTGCCAGCAGCCCTGTCAGACAGGGCCGCTACGAGCAGTACTTC. Translation gives CASSPVRQGRYEQYF.

The rearrangement links TRBV7-9 to TRBJ2-2; D gene uncertain. V gave up 0 bases and J gave up 4 bases, with 15 bases separating them. This CDR3 has 17 residues. Germline V gives CDR1 SEHNR, CDR2 FQNEAQ (reference sequence). CDR3 DNA sequence: TGTGCCAGCAGCTTAGCGCGGAGTACGGGTAGCACCGGGGAGCTGTTTTTT. It specifies CASSLARSTGSTGELFF.

The sample holds a few counts of this clonotype. The gene calls are TRBV7-2 and TRBJ2-2, with TRBD2 identical over 7 bases. Germline CDR1 is SGHTA and CDR2 is FQGNSA. J gave up 4 bases and V 4 bases, and 9 bases lay outside the gene matches. The CDR3 loop spans 16 amino acids. The CDR3: CASSSGPRGVTGELFF. The CDR3 DNA follows: TGTGCCAGCAGCTCAGGTCCCCGGGGGGTCACCGGGGAGCTGTTTTTT.

The rearrangement uses TRBV28 and TRBJ2-5, with TRBD1 matching over 8 bases. The CDR3 covers 14 residues. V was clipped by 4 bases and J by 5 bases; unmatched bases: 6. The germline CDR1 and CDR2 sequences are MDHEN and SYDVKM. The CDR3 is CASSYQGAWETQYF. In nucleotides, the CDR3 is TGTGCCAGCAGTTACCAGGGGGCGTGGGAGACCCAGTACTTC.